This T cell receptor (beta chain) was recorded in a study of regulatory T cells in long-lasting Graves disease. Findings and limits, study-wide: TRBV28, TRBJ1-2 and TRBJ2-5 were segments that persistent disease favored.

Arm-PCR of CDR3 regions and iRepertoire HTBI primers were the basis on which TCR beta libraries were built. Authors' data handling: Identified across the samples were 62 TRBV segments and roughly 14 TRBJ segments. TCRdb ran MiXCR on the multiplex PCR reads and lists one entry per CDR3 protein. For this entry, the V and J calls and clone size follow TCRdb and not the study's own pipeline. The table has approximately 350,000 distinct CDR3 sequences, over 15% seen once. Time point described: newly diagnosed GD, antithyroid drugs for less than 3 months. The TCR library was prepared using RNA isolated from PBMCs. This CDR3 is built from 16 residues. CDR1 and CDR2 from the germline V gene are SGHRS and YFSETQ. Trimming left V 1 base short and J 3 bases short, with 11 bases between. This clonotype appeared a few times. What it binds is unknown. This same sample was also taken into another study, of T cells in Graves' hyperthyroidism and ophthalmopathy. This second report adds: First-round RT-PCR of the TCR CDR3 relied on the HTBI primer set. The blood repertoire included most of the expanded thyroid clonotypes above 0.001.

The sequence was obtained from a man aged 40-50 years with Graves disease. This chain connects TRBV5-1 to TRBJ2-6; TRBD2 might be the D (7 bases). The sequencing used peripheral blood mononuclear cells (PBMCs), collected at new diagnosis, from a patient treated with antithyroid drugs. CDR3 DNA sequence: TGCGCCAGCAGCTTGAGGGGGGGGCTTGGGGCCAACGTCCTGACTTTC. It translates to CASSLRGGLGANVLTF. Full variable domain (outside the CDR3, taken from reference TRBV5-1 and TRBJ2-6): KAGVTQTPRYLIKTRGQQVTLSCSPISGHRSVSWYQQTPGQGLQFLFEYFSETQRNKGNFPGRFSGRQFSNSRSEMNVSTLELGDSALYLCASSLRGGLGANVLTFGAGSRLTVL.